This passage covers 5 T cell receptor beta chains from one sample sequenced in a study of blood T cell repertoires in COVID-19. Assay used: immunoSEQ multiplex PCR; TCRdb lists only in-frame clones, some missing. The sample has about 370,000 clones; around 87% are singletons. The specimen was peripheral blood. These receptors were obtained from a woman aged 30 to 39 with COVID-19, enrolled during active disease.

This clone occurred once. The rearrangement joins TRBV19 to TRBJ2-1; possible D gene TRBD2, 5 bases. The CDR3 is 14 residues long. The V gene lost 1 base and the J gene lost 9 bases, with 13 bases spanning the gap. From germline, CDR1 is LNHDA and CDR2 SQIVND (reference sequence). CDR3 region: CASSIAGLVGEQFF. The CDR3 DNA is TGTGCCAGTAGTATAGCAGGACTTGTCGGTGAGCAGTTCTTC.

The genes are TRBV10-3 and TRBJ1-2, with D possibly TRBD1 on 5 matching bases. The CDR3 is made up of 15 amino acids. V was pared by 4 bases and J by 8 bases, with 20 bases between. Germline loops: CDR1 ENHRY, CDR2 SYGVKD. The CDR3 spells CAISATGGDVEGYTF. CDR3 nucleotides: TGTGCCATCAGTGCCACGGGGGGGGACGTAGAAGGCTACACCTTC.

This clone was seen more than once but under ten times. The CDR3 DNA reads TGTGCCAGCGGACGGCGGGAGAAACCCGACAATGAGCAGTTCTTC. Amino acid sequence: CASGRREKPDNEQFF. The V call is TRBV9, the J call TRBJ2-1; 7 bases are shared with TRBD2. The length of the CDR3 is 15 residues. Germline-derived CDR1 and CDR2 are SGDLS and YYNGEE. After removal of 7 bases from V and 5 bases from J, the junction contained 12 bases not matched to a gene.

The chain couples TRBV15 to TRBJ2-1; the D gene is possibly TRBD1 (12 bases). The germline CDR1 and CDR2 sequences are LNHNV and YYDKDF (reference sequence). The CDR3 sequence is 23 residues long. Trimming pared 6 bases from V and 0 bases from J, leaving 36 bases between. CDR3: CATSSLGTGGGVAGGSSYNEQFF. The CDR3 coding sequence is TGTGCCACCAGTTCGCTCGGGACAGGGGGCGGGGTAGCGGGAGGGAGCTCCTACAATGAGCAGTTCTTC.

The rearrangement joins TRBV5-1 to TRBJ2-3; 8 nucleotides align to TRBD2. The CDR3 runs 17 residues. Trimming at V came to 0 bases and at J to 0 bases, leaving 6 bases not matched to a gene. From germline, CDR1 is SGHRS and CDR2 YFSETQ. CDR3 bases: TGCGCCAGCAGCTTGGAGGTAGCGGGGCCTAGCACAGATACGCAGTATTTT. This gives the protein CASSLEVAGPSTDTQYF.